This TCR beta chain is drawn from a study of CD8 T cells in Susac syndrome. RNA was extracted with the RNeasy kit, and a quantity of roughly 0.45 to 1 ug was reverse transcribed using random hexamers. TCRdb processed the immunoSEQ multiplex PCR reads anew with MiXCR; each CDR3 protein has one entry. The profile shows about 150,000 distinct CDR3 sequences, approximately 95% of them singletons. After removal of 1 base from V and 5 bases from J, the junction contained 4 bases not matched to a gene. The CDR3 length is 15 residues. Germline-derived CDR1 and CDR2 are SGHVS and FQNEAQ. Material for sequencing was CD4+ T cells from PBMCs. The chain couples TRBV7-8 to TRBJ2-2; TRBD2 aligns across 7 bases. The receptor's source is a human donor with Susac syndrome. CDR3 loop: CASSLGTRGTGELFF. The CDR3 DNA reads as TGTGCCAGCAGCTTAGGGACTAGGGGTACCGGGGAGCTGTTTTTT.